This is a list of T cell receptor beta chains from one sample in a study of PD-L1 blockade in urothelial cancer. Only in-frame clones appear in the TCRdb table, and some are missing; sequencing was by immunoSEQ multiplex PCR. The sample lists 100,000 to 150,000 clones, roughly 82% seen once, with 2.4% in the top ten. The specimen was PBMCs, collected around atezolizumab (anti-PD-L1) treatment. The receptors shown here come from a man aged 45 to 65 with urothelial cancer. Each CDR3 is given with its conserved first and last residue. The order of the fields is clone size, J gene, V gene, D gene, CDR3 DNA, CDR3 protein. The D gene is left open where the match is weak. A clone size is listed for some rows: how often the clone was seen (once, few, many), or a class if it is expanded.

abundance: -
j_gene: TRBJ2-1
v_gene: TRBV9
d_gene: TRBD2
CDR3nt: TGTGCCAGCAGCGTTACTAGCGCTTACAATGAGCAGTTCTTC
CDR3aa: CASSVTSAYNEQFF

abundance: few
j_gene: TRBJ2-1
v_gene: TRBV5-1
d_gene: TRBD2
CDR3nt: TGCGCCAGCAGCTTGGGCGGGACTAGCGGGACGGATGAGCAGTTCTTC
CDR3aa: CASSLGGTSGTDEQFF

abundance: -
j_gene: TRBJ1-1
v_gene: TRBV13
d_gene: -
CDR3nt: TGTGCCAGCAGAGGATTTACCGGGACAACGAACACTGAAGCTTTCTTT
CDR3aa: CASRGFTGTTNTEAFF

abundance: -
j_gene: TRBJ2-7
v_gene: TRBV4-1
d_gene: -
CDR3nt: TGCGCCAGCACTCCCCTCTGGGGACACACCTACGAGCAGTACTTC
CDR3aa: CASTPLWGHTYEQYF

abundance: -
j_gene: TRBJ2-7
v_gene: TRBV6-5
d_gene: TRBD2
CDR3nt: TGTGCCAGCAGTTACTCGGGACTAGCGCCAGAGGAGCGGTACTTC
CDR3aa: CASSYSGLAPEERYF

abundance: few
j_gene: TRBJ1-5
v_gene: TRBV18
d_gene: TRBD1
CDR3nt: TGTGCCAGCTCTCCGGGACAGGTTAGCAATCAGCCCCAGCATTTT
CDR3aa: CASSPGQVSNQPQHF

abundance: -
j_gene: TRBJ2-3
v_gene: TRBV11-2
d_gene: -
CDR3nt: TGTGCCAGCAGCTACCGGGACAACACAGATACGCAGTATTTT
CDR3aa: CASSYRDNTDTQYF

abundance: -
j_gene: TRBJ1-2
v_gene: TRBV6-5
d_gene: TRBD1
CDR3nt: TGTGCCAGCAACGGACAGGGGGCTGGCTACACCTTC
CDR3aa: CASNGQGAGYTF

abundance: -
j_gene: TRBJ2-1
v_gene: TRBV7-9
d_gene: TRBD2
CDR3nt: TGTGCCAGCAGCCTTGGGACTAGCGGAAAGCAGTTCTTC
CDR3aa: CASSLGTSGKQFF

abundance: -
j_gene: TRBJ1-2
v_gene: TRBV28
d_gene: TRBD1
CDR3nt: TGTGCCAGCAGTTTCGGGGACAGGGCTGGCTATGGCTACACCTTC
CDR3aa: CASSFGDRAGYGYTF

abundance: -
j_gene: TRBJ2-3
v_gene: TRBV18
d_gene: TRBD2
CDR3nt: TGTGCCAGCTCAACGGGACTAGCGGGACTAGATACGCAGTATTTT
CDR3aa: CASSTGLAGLDTQYF

abundance: -
j_gene: TRBJ2-1
v_gene: TRBV6-5
d_gene: -
CDR3nt: TGTGCCAGCAGTCCTGGACAGTCAATGGGTGAGCAGTTCTTC
CDR3aa: CASSPGQSMGEQFF

abundance: few
j_gene: TRBJ1-3
v_gene: TRBV7-9
d_gene: -
CDR3nt: TGTGCCAGCAGCCCCGGCAGGGGAGTTGGAAACACCATATATTTT
CDR3aa: CASSPGRGVGNTIYF

abundance: once
j_gene: TRBJ2-6
v_gene: TRBV11-2
d_gene: -
CDR3nt: TGTGCCAGCAGCTTAGTCCTGAGCTCTGGGGCCAACGTCCTGACTTTC
CDR3aa: CASSLVLSSGANVLTF

abundance: -
j_gene: TRBJ1-4
v_gene: TRBV14
d_gene: -
CDR3nt: TGTGCCAGCAGCCGCAATATGTACCCAACGAGGGAAAAACTGTTTTTT
CDR3aa: CASSRNMYPTREKLFF

abundance: -
j_gene: TRBJ1-5
v_gene: TRBV4-2
d_gene: -
CDR3nt: TGTGCCAGCAGCCAAGGGGCTGATTATAGCAATCAGCCCCAGCATTTT
CDR3aa: CASSQGADYSNQPQHF

abundance: few
j_gene: TRBJ2-3
v_gene: TRBV2
d_gene: -
CDR3nt: TGTGCCAGCAGTGTGGACAGTAAAGATACGCAGTATTTT
CDR3aa: CASSVDSKDTQYF

abundance: -
j_gene: TRBJ2-7
v_gene: TRBV6-1
d_gene: -
CDR3nt: TGTGCCAGCAGTGAGCGACTAGGCTCCTACGAGCAGTACTTC
CDR3aa: CASSERLGSYEQYF

abundance: -
j_gene: TRBJ1-5
v_gene: TRBV19
d_gene: -
CDR3nt: TGTGCCAGTAGTTTGGCCAGTAGCAATCAGCCCCAGCATTTT
CDR3aa: CASSLASSNQPQHF

abundance: -
j_gene: TRBJ2-7
v_gene: TRBV27
d_gene: TRBD2
CDR3nt: TGTGCCAGCAGCTCCGGGACTAGCGGGATCTACGAGCAGTACTTC
CDR3aa: CASSSGTSGIYEQYF

abundance: -
j_gene: TRBJ2-7
v_gene: TRBV6-5
d_gene: -
CDR3nt: TGTGCCAGCAGTAAACGCCGGACAGACCTCTACGAGCAGTACTTC
CDR3aa: CASSKRRTDLYEQYF

abundance: -
j_gene: TRBJ2-1
v_gene: TRBV14
d_gene: TRBD2
CDR3nt: TGTGCCAGCAGGACTAGCGGACCGTACAATGAGCAGTTCTTC
CDR3aa: CASRTSGPYNEQFF

abundance: once
j_gene: TRBJ1-2
v_gene: TRBV19
d_gene: TRBD1
CDR3nt: TGTGCCAGTAGTACGACAGGGAGAGGTAGCTATGGCTACACCTTC
CDR3aa: CASSTTGRGSYGYTF

abundance: -
j_gene: TRBJ1-1
v_gene: TRBV5-6
d_gene: -
CDR3nt: TGTGCCAGCAGCCCCCACGCGGACAGCTTCATGAACACTGAAGCTTTCTTT
CDR3aa: CASSPHADSFMNTEAFF

abundance: -
j_gene: TRBJ2-5
v_gene: TRBV11-3
d_gene: TRBD2
CDR3nt: TGTGCCAGCAGCTTAGTTTCGGGACTAGGGGTGGAGACCCAGTACTTC
CDR3aa: CASSLVSGLGVETQYF

abundance: -
j_gene: TRBJ2-3
v_gene: TRBV30
d_gene: TRBD2
CDR3nt: TGTGCCTGTGGGCTAGCGGAGCGGGCGGCCACAGATACGCAGTATTTT
CDR3aa: CACGLAERAATDTQYF

abundance: once
j_gene: TRBJ2-3
v_gene: TRBV9
d_gene: -
CDR3nt: TGTGCCAGCAGCGTAGCGGACTTGACAGATACGCAGTATTTT
CDR3aa: CASSVADLTDTQYF

abundance: -
j_gene: TRBJ2-7
v_gene: TRBV7-8
d_gene: TRBD2
CDR3nt: TGTGCCAGCAGCCTGGGGACTAGCGGGACGATTTCCTACGAGCAGTACTTC
CDR3aa: CASSLGTSGTISYEQYF

abundance: -
j_gene: TRBJ2-1
v_gene: TRBV5-4
d_gene: -
CDR3nt: TGTGCCAGCAGCTCCCTCTCGAGCTCCTACAATGAGCAGTTCTTC
CDR3aa: CASSSLSSSYNEQFF

abundance: -
j_gene: TRBJ2-1
v_gene: TRBV28
d_gene: -
CDR3nt: TGTGCCAGCAGTTCTACCTATGAGCAGTTCTTC
CDR3aa: CASSSTYEQFF

abundance: -
j_gene: TRBJ1-6
v_gene: TRBV7-9
d_gene: TRBD1
CDR3nt: TGTGCCACCACAGCAGGGGGTAATTCACCCCTCCACTTT
CDR3aa: CATTAGGNSPLHF

abundance: -
j_gene: TRBJ2-3
v_gene: TRBV6-4
d_gene: TRBD1
CDR3nt: TGTGCCAGCAGCGGACAGGGAGGAGATACGCAGTATTTT
CDR3aa: CASSGQGGDTQYF